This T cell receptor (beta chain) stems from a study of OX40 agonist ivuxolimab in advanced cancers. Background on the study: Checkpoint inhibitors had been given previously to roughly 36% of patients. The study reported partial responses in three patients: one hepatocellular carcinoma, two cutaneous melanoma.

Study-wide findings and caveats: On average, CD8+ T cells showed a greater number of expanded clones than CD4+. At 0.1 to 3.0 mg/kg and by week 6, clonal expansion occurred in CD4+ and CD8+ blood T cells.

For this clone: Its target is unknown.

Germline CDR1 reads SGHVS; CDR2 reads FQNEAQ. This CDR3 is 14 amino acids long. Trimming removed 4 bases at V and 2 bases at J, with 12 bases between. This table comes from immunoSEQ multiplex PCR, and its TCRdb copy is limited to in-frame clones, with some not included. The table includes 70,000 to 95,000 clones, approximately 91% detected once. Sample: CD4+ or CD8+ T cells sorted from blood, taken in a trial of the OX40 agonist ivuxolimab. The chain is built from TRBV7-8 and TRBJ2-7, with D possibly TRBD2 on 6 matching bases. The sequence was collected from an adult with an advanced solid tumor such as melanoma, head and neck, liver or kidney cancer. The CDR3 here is CASSYRDSAYEQYF. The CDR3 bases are TGTGCCAGCAGCTACCGGGACTCCGCCTACGAGCAGTACTTC.